Sequencing of this TCR beta chain was carried out in a study of CD8 T cells in ankylosing spondylitis. Points from the study as a whole: CD8+ by phenotype, disease-linked clones were relatively rare in peripheral blood. Some of these motif variants have turned up before, in reports on reactive arthritis synovial fluid and blood.

Using quantitative 5'-RACE with molecular barcodes, the authors made TCR beta libraries. From the 5' RACE reads, TCRdb called clonotypes with MiXCR, one entry per CDR3 protein. The table shows around 300,000 distinct CDR3 sequences, with around 15% occurring only once. As concerns this clonotype: The antigen is unknown.

This CDR3 spans 16 amino acids. Trimming left V 5 bases short and J 6 bases short, with 23 bases between. Sequencing was done on a sample of blood, either unsorted or a sorted T cell fraction (not recorded which). The receptor was isolated from a male donor with ankylosing spondylitis or in good health (not recorded which). The rearrangement links TRBV12-3 or TRBV12-4 to TRBJ2-7; D is perhaps TRBD2 (5 bases). The CDR3 DNA is TGTGCCAGCAGTCTACCTAGTCTAGCCTTACTTGGCGAGCAGTACTTC. This translates into CASSLPSLALLGEQYF.